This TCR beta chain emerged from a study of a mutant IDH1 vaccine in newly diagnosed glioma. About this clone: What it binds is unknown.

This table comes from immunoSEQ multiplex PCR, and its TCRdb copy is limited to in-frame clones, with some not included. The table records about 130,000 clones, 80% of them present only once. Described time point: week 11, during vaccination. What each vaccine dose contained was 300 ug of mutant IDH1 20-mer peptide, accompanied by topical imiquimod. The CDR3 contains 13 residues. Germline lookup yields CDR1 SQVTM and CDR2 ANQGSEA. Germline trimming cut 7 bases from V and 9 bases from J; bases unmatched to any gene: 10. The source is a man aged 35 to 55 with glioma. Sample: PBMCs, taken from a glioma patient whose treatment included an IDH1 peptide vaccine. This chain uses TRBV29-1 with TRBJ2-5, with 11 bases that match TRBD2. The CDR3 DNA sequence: TGCAGCGCTCCGGGACTAGCGGAACGGGCCCAGTACTTC. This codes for CSAPGLAERAQYF.